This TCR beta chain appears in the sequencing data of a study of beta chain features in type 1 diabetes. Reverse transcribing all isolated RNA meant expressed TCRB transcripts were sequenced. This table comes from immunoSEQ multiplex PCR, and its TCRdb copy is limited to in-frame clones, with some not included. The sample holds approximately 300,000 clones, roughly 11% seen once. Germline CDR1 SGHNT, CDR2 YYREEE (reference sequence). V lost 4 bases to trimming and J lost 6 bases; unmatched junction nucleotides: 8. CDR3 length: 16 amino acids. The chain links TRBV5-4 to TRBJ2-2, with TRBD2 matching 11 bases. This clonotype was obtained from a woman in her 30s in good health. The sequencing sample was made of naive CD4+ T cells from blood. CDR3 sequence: CASSPGGTSGAGELFF. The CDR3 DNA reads TGTGCCAGCAGCCCGGGGGGGACTAGCGGAGCCGGGGAGCTGTTTTTT.